This T cell receptor (beta chain) was sequenced in a study of blood T cells in healthy people across ages. The study's findings and limits: Samples with more naive T cells showed higher observed beta diversity.

A sample-barcoded 5' primer and a J-beta primer mix were used in a second PCR of roughly 6 to 12 cycles. Each cDNA molecule was tagged by a template-switch adaptor that had 12 random nucleotides. Every individual sample yielded 2.5 million or more paired-end reads (each containing CDR3). TCRdb ran MiXCR on the 5' RACE reads and lists one entry per CDR3 protein. The sample lists approximately 800,000 distinct CDR3 sequences, 58% occurring once. Worth noting for this clonotype: What it binds is not known.

The individuals who served as donors were healthy Caucasians living in Russia, aged roughly 6 to 95. In germline, CDR1 is LGHDT, CDR2 YNNKEL (reference sequence). Trimming stripped 4 bases from V and 0 bases from J, with 22 bases between. The CDR3 length is 19 residues. Sequenced sample: blood. The gene calls are TRBV3-1 and TRBJ2-1, with unresolved D. The receptor was isolated from a man aged 30-40 years in good health. The CDR3 DNA reads as TGTGCCAGCAGCCCCACCGGCGCGCAAGAAAGATACTCCTACAATGAGCAGTTCTTC. It yields the protein CASSPTGAQERYSYNEQFF.